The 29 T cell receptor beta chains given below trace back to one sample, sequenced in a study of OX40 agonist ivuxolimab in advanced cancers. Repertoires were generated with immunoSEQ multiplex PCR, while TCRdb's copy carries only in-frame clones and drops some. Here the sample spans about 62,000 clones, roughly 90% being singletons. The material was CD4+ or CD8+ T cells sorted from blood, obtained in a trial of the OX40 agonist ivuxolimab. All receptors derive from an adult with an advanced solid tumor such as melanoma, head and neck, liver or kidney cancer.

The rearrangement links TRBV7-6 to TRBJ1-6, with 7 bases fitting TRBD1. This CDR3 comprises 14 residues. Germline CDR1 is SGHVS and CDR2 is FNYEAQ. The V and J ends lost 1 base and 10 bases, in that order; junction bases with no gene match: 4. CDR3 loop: CASSLEQGYSPLHF. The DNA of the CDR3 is TGTGCCAGCAGCTTAGAACAGGGGTACTCACCCCTCCACTTT.

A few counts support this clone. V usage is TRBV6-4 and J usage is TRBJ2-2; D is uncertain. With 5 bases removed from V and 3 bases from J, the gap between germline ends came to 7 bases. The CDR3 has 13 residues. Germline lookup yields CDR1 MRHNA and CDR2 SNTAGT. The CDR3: CASSKADTGELFF. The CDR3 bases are TGTGCCAGCAGTAAGGCGGACACCGGGGAGCTGTTTTTT.

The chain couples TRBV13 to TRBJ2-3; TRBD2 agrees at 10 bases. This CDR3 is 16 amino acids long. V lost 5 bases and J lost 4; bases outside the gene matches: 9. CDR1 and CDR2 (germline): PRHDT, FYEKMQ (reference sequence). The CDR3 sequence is CASSPQAGGQADTQYF. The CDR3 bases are TGTGCCAGCAGCCCCCAAGCGGGGGGGCAGGCAGATACGCAGTATTTT.

The CDR3 nucleotides are TGTGCCAGCACCCTTAGGGGTTTTGACACCATATATTTT. Its protein product is CASTLRGFDTIYF. The chain has TRBV28 and TRBJ1-3; possible D gene TRBD1, 5 bases. The ends were cut back, 7 bases at V and 8 bases at J, with 15 bases in the middle. Germline V CDR1 and CDR2: MDHEN, SYDVKM. The CDR3 covers 13 residues.

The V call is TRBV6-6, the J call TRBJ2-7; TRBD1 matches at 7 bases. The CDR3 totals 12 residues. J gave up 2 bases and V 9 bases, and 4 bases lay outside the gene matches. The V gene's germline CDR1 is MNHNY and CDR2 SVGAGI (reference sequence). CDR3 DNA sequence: TGTGCCAGAACCGGACAGGCCTACGAGCAGTACTTC. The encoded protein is CARTGQAYEQYF.

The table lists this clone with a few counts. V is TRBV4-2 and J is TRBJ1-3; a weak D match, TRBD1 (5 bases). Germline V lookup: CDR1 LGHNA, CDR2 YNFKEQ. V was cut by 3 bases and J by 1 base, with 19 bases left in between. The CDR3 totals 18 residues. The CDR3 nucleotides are TGTGCCAGCAGCCACACGATTTTTCAGGGTCCTTCTGGAAACACCATATATTTT. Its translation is CASSHTIFQGPSGNTIYF.

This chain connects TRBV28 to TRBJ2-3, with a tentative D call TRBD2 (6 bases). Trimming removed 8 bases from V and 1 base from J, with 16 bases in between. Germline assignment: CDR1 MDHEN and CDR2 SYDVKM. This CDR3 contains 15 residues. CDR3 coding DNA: TGTGCCAGCCGAACCGGGACTCGGGGCACAGATACGCAGTATTTT. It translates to CASRTGTRGTDTQYF.

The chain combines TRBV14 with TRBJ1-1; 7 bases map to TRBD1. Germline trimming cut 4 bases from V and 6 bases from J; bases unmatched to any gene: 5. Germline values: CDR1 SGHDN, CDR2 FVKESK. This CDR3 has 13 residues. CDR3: CASSRWTGAEAFF. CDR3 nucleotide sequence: TGTGCCAGCAGCCGCTGGACAGGTGCTGAAGCTTTCTTT.

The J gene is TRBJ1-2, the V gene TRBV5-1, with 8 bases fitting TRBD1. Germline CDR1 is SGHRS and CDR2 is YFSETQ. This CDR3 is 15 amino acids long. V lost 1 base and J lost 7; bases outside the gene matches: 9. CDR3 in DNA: TGCGCCAGCAGCTTGTCCGGACAGGGATATGTTGGCTACACCTTC. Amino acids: CASSLSGQGYVGYTF. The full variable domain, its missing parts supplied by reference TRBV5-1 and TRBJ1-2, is KAGVTQTPRYLIKTRGQQVTLSCSPISGHRSVSWYQQTPGQGLQFLFEYFSETQRNKGNFPGRFSGRQFSNSRSEMNVSTLELGDSALYLCASSLSGQGYVGYTFGSGTRLTVV.

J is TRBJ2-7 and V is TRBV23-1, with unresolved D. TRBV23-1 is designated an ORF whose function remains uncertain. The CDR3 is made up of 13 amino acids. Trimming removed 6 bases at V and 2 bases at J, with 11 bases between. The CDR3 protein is CASRDRAAYEQYF. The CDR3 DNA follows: TGCGCCAGCAGGGATAGGGCGGCCTACGAGCAGTACTTC.

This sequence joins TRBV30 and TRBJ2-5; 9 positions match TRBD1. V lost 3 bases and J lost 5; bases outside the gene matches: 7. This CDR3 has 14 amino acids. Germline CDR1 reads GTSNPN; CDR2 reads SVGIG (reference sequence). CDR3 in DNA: TGTGCCTGGAGACGGGACAGGGCAAGCGAGACCCAGTACTTC. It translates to CAWRRDRASETQYF.

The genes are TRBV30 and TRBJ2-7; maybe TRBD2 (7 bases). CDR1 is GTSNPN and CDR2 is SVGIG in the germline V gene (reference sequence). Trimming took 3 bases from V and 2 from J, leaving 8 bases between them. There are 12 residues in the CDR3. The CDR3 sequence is CAWRRGPYEQYF. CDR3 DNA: TGTGCCTGGAGGCGGGGGCCCTACGAGCAGTACTTC.

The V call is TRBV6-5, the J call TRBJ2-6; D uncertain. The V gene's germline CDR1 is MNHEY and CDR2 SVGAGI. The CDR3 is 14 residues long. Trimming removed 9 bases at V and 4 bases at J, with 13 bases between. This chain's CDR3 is CASQAPSGANVLTF. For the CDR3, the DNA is TGTGCCAGTCAAGCACCGAGCGGGGCCAACGTCCTGACTTTC.

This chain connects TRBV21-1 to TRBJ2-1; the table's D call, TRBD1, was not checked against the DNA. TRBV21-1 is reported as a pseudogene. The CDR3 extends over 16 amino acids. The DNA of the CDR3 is TGTGCCAGCAGCTCCCGACAGTACGGCTCCTACAATGAGCAGTTCTTC. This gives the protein CASSSRQYGSYNEQFF.

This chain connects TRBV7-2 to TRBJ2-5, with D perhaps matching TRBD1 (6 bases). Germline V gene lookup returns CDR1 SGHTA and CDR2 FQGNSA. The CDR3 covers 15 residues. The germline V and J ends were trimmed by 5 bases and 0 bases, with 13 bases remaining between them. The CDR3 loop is CASSPGQNYQETQYF. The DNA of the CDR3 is TGTGCCAGCAGCCCAGGACAGAACTACCAAGAGACCCAGTACTTC.

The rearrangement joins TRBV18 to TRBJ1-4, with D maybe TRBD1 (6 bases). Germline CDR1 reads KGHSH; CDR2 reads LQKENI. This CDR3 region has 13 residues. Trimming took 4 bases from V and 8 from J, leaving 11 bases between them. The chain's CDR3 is CASSRDIDEKLFF. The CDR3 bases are TGTGCCAGCTCACGGGACATAGACGAAAAACTGTTTTTT.

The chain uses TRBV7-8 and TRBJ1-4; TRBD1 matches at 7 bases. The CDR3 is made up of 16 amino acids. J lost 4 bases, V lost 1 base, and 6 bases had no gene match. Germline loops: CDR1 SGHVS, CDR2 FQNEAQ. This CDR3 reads CASSLEQGLFNEKLFF. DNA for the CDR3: TGTGCCAGCAGCTTAGAACAGGGGCTTTTTAATGAAAAACTGTTTTTT.

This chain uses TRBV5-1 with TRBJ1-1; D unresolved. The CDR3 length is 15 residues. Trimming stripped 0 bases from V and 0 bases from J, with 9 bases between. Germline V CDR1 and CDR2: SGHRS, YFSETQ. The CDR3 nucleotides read TGCGCCAGCAGCTTGGGGACGATTATGAACACTGAAGCTTTCTTT. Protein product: CASSLGTIMNTEAFF.

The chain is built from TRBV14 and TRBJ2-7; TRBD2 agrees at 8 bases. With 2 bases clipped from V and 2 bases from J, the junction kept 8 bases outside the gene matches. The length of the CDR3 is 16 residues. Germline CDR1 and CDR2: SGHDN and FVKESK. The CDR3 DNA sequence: TGTGCCAGCAGCCAACATAGCGGGATGGGGACCTACGAGCAGTACTTC. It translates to CASSQHSGMGTYEQYF.

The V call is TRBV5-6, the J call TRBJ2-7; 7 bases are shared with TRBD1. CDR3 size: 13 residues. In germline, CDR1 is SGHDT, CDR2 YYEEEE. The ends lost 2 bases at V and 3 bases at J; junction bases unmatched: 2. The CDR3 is CASSFDRDYEQYF. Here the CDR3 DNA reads TGTGCCAGCAGCTTTGACAGGGACTACGAGCAGTACTTC.

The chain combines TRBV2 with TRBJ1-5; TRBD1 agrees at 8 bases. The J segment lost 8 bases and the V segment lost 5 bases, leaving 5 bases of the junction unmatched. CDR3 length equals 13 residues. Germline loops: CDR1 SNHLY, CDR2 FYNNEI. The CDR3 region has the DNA TGTGCCAGCAGTCAGACAGGGGAAGAGCCCCAGCATTTT. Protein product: CASSQTGEEPQHF.

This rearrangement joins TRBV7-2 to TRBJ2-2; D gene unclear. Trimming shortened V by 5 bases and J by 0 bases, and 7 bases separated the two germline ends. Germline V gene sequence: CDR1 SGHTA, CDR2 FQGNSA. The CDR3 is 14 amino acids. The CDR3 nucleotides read TGTGCCAGCAGCCAGGTTACGAACACCGGGGAGCTGTTTTTT. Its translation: CASSQVTNTGELFF.

The CDR3 bases are TGTGCCAGCAGTTCCAGCGGGGGACAATACGAGACCCAGTACTTC. Translation gives CASSSSGGQYETQYF. J is TRBJ2-5 and V is TRBV6-5, with 8 bases matching TRBD2. Trimming took 4 bases from V and 5 from J; bases not matched to a gene: 9. This CDR3 is 15 amino acids long. CDR1 is MNHEY and CDR2 is SVGAGI in the germline V gene.

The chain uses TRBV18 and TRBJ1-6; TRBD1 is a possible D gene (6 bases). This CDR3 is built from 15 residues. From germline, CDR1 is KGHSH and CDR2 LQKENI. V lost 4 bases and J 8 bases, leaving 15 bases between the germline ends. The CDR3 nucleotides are TGTGCCAGCTCACTACAGGGAGGCCCTTATTCACCCCTCCACTTT. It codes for CASSLQGGPYSPLHF.

The CDR3 sequence is CASRPTGGGTEAFF. The CDR3 bases are TGTGCCAGCAGGCCGACAGGGGGCGGCACTGAAGCTTTCTTT. The chain joins TRBV5-4 to TRBJ1-1; 10 bases are a match to TRBD1. Germline loops: CDR1 SGHNT, CDR2 YYREEE (reference sequence). CDR3 length: 14 residues. Trimming took 5 bases from V and 4 from J; bases not matched to a gene: 5.

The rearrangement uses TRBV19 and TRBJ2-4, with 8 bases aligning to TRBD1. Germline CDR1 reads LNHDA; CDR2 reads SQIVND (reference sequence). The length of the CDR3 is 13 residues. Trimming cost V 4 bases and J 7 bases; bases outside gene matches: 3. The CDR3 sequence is CASSTTGGNIQYF. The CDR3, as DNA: TGTGCCAGTAGTACAACAGGGGGGAACATTCAGTACTTC.

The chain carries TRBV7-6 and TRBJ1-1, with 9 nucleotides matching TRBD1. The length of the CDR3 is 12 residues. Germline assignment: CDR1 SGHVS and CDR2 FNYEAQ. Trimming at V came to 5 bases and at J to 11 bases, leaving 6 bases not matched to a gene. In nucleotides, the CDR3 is TGTGCCAGCAGCCAACGGACAGGGGATGCTTTCTTT. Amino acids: CASSQRTGDAFF.

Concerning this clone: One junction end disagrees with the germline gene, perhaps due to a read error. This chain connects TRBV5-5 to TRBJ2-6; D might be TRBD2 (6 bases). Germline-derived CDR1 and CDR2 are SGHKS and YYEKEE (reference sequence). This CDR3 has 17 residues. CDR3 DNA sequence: TGTGCCAACAGCTTGGCCGGGGGTTTCTCTGGGGCCAACGTCCTGACTTTC. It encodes CANSLAGGFSGANVLTF.

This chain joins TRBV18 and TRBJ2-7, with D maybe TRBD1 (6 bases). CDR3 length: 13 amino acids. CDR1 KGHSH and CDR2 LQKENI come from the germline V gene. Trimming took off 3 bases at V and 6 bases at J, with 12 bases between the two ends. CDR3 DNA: TGTGCCAGCTCACCGGACCGGGACACCGAGCAGTACTTC. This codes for CASSPDRDTEQYF. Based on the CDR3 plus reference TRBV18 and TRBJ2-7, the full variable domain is NAGVMQNPRHLVRRRGQEARLRCSPMKGHSHVYWYRQLPEEGLKFMVYLQKENIIDESGMPKERFSAEFPKEGPSILRIQQVVRGDSAAYFCASSPDRDTEQYFGPGTRLTVT.